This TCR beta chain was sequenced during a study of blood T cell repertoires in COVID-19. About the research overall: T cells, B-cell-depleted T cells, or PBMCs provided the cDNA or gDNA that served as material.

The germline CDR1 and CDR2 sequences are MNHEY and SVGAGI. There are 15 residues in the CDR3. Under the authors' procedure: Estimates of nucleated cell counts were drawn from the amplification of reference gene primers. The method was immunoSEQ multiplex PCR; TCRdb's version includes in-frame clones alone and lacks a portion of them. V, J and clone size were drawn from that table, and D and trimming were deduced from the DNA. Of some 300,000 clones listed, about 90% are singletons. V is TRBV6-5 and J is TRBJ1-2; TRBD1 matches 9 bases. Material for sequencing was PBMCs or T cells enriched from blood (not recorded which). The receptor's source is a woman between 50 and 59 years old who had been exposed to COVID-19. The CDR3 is CATQEVGTGPYGYTF. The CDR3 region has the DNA TGTGCAACACAGGAAGTTGGGACAGGGCCCTATGGCTACACCTTC.